This T cell receptor beta chain was sequenced during a study of T-cell reconstitution after alpha-beta-depleted transplantation in children. General study findings and limits: Surviving recipient T cells and thymic progenitors produced the high day-60 TCRbeta diversity seen in some patients.

The CDR3 spans 13 residues. V trimming: 4 bases; J trimming: 7 bases; junction bases outside the gene matches: 6. Germline V CDR1 and CDR2: SGHRS, YFSETQ. This clonotype was picked up many times. Its antigen is not identified. A library of TCRbeta sequences, prepared with unique molecular identifiers, was generated. In TCRdb, the PCR reads were re-called with MiXCR into one record per CDR3 protein. Of over 150,000 distinct CDR3 sequences listed, around 7% are singletons. This sequence was found in a boy younger than 10 with acute lymphoblastic leukemia, due to receive a stem cell transplant. The sample here was PBMCs, taken before TCRalphabeta/CD19-depleted stem cell transplant. The chain joins TRBV5-1 to TRBJ1-1; 8 bases align to TRBD1. The CDR3 is CASSPGQGGEAFF. CDR3 nucleotides: TGCGCCAGCAGCCCCGGACAGGGTGGTGAAGCTTTCTTT.